The rows below give T cell receptor beta chains drawn from one sample of a study of T cell responses to AZD1222 COVID-19 vaccine. Clones were sequenced by immunoSEQ multiplex PCR, and TCRdb holds only the in-frame ones, with some missing. The data show under 200,000 clones, approximately 90% seen once. The sequencing used peripheral blood, collected 28 days after the second AZD1222 dose. The receptors originated from an adult who received the AZD1222 COVID-19 vaccine. The CDR3 runs from the conserved cysteine through the conserved F or W. A D gene is named only where the DNA matches it firmly. The listing skips clone size in some rows; elsewhere it reads once, few, many or a size class.

D	size	length	V	J	DNA	CDR3
.	.	13	TRBV28	TRBJ1-1	TGTGCCAGCACGTTCTCGTGGAACACTGAAGCTTTCTTT	CASTFSWNTEAFF
.	.	15	TRBV16	TRBJ1-2	TGTGCCAGCAGCCTGACCCTGAACCCAAACTATGGCTACACCTTC	CASSLTLNPNYGYTF
.	.	12	TRBV7-9	TRBJ2-7	TGTGCCAGCAGCCTCAGACCGGGGGAGCAGTACTTC	CASSLRPGEQYF
.	.	8	TRBV7-9	TRBJ1-2	TGTGCCAGCGCAGAGGGCACCTTC	CASAEGTF
TRBD2	.	16	TRBV7-2	TRBJ2-2	TGTGCCAGCAGCCCCCGGGTAGCGGGGGCGACCGGGGAGCTGTTTTTT	CASSPRVAGATGELFF
.	.	12	TRBV6-5	TRBJ1-1	TGTGCCATCAGGGATGGGTACACTGAAGCTTTCTTT	CAIRDGYTEAFF
.	.	15	TRBV7-9	TRBJ2-2	TGTGCCAGCAGCTTAGCATCAGGGAACACCGGGGAGCTGTTTTTT	CASSLASGNTGELFF
.	.	14	TRBV5-1	TRBJ1-5	TGCGCCAGCAGCTTGGGACAGACCGGTCAGCCCCAGCATTTT	CASSLGQTGQPQHF
TRBD1	.	17	TRBV2	TRBJ2-3	TGTGCCAGCAGTGACTCGGGGTACAGGGGGGTGCAAGATACGCAGTATTTT	CASSDSGYRGVQDTQYF
TRBD1	.	12	TRBV30	TRBJ1-6	TGTGCCTGGCTTTCCCGGACAGGTCGTAGCCACTTT	CAWLSRTGRSHF
TRBD1	.	14	TRBV19	TRBJ1-2	TGTGCCAGTAGTTCGGGACAGAGATTCTATGGCTACACCTTC	CASSSGQRFYGYTF
.	.	12	TRBV12-5	TRBJ2-3	TGTGCTAGTGGTCCCAACACAGATACGCAGTATTTT	CASGPNTDTQYF
.	.	13	TRBV7-9	TRBJ1-1	TGTGCCAGCAGCGTGTATGGAGGGGGTGAAGCTTTCTTT	CASSVYGGGEAFF
.	.	13	TRBV12-3/TRBV12-4	TRBJ1-4	TGTGCCAGCAGAACGGACAGAAAAGAAAAACTGTTTTTT	CASRTDRKEKLFF
.	.	13	TRBV5-1	TRBJ1-4	TGCGCCAGCCGCGGTTCCGGGAATGAAAAACTGTTTTTT	CASRGSGNEKLFF
.	.	15	TRBV7-2	TRBJ2-7	TGTGCCAGCAGCTTAGGGGCCACCCGGCCCTACGAGCAGTACTTC	CASSLGATRPYEQYF
.	.	22	TRBV21-1	TRBJ1-1	TGTGCCAGCAGCGCACAACGCCTGCCTCCACCGGGACAGGGAGATTATTTGACTGAAGCTTTCTTT	CASSAQRLPPPGQGDYLTEAFF
TRBD2	once	17	TRBV11-2	TRBJ2-3	TGTGCCAGCAGCTTAGAGTGGATAGCGGGGGGCACAGATACGCAGTATTTT	CASSLEWIAGGTDTQYF
.	.	16	TRBV11-2	TRBJ2-7	TGTGCCAGCAGCTACTCCCTGGGCCTTAGCTCCTACGAGCAGTACTTC	CASSYSLGLSSYEQYF
.	.	16	TRBV4-1	TRBJ1-5	TGCGCCAGCAGCCAGCTCTCCAGGGCGGGCGGTCAGCCCCAGCATTTT	CASSQLSRAGGQPQHF
.	.	15	TRBV18	TRBJ1-3	TGTGCCAGCTCACCACGGGAAGGTGCTGGAAACACCATATATTTT	CASSPREGAGNTIYF
.	once	13	TRBV19	TRBJ2-1	TGTGCCAGTAGTACCGACTACAACAATGAGCAGTTCTTC	CASSTDYNNEQFF
.	.	12	TRBV6-4	TRBJ1-1	TGTGCCAGCAAGGGAGAGAACACTGAAGCTTTCTTT	CASKGENTEAFF
.	.	16	TRBV3-1/TRBV3-2	TRBJ1-5	TGTGCCAGCAGCCAAGATTGGTTAGGGACTACTCAACCCCAGCATTTT	CASSQDWLGTTQPQHF
.	.	14	TRBV5-8	TRBJ2-5	TGTGCCAGCAGCTTCGTGGGACCCAAAGAGACCCAGTACTTC	CASSFVGPKETQYF
.	.	19	TRBV11-2	TRBJ2-2	TGTGCCAGCAGCTTAGTCACTCCCCCAACTGACGCGAACACCGGGGAGCTGTTTTTT	CASSLVTPPTDANTGELFF
.	.	16	TRBV9	TRBJ1-4	TGTGCCAGCAGCGTAGGGGTAGGGGGAACTAATGAAAAACTGTTTTTT	CASSVGVGGTNEKLFF
TRBD1	.	15	TRBV9	TRBJ2-1	TGTGCCAGCAGCGTAGCCCAGGGACAGGGCAATGAGCAGTTCTTC	CASSVAQGQGNEQFF
TRBD1	.	11	TRBV12-3/TRBV12-4	TRBJ2-3	TGTGCCAGCAGTCGACAGGGTCCGCAGTATTTT	CASSRQGPQYF
.	.	14	TRBV5-1	TRBJ2-1	TGCGCCAGCAGCTTGAACACTCGATACAATGAGCAGTTCTTC	CASSLNTRYNEQFF
.	.	16	TRBV11-3	TRBJ1-5	TGTGCCAGCAGCTACCTAGACAGGTTATGCAATCAGCCCCAGCATTTT	CASSYLDRLCNQPQHF
TRBD2	.	17	TRBV5-4	TRBJ2-7	TGTGCCAGCAGCTCGGGGGCCCTAGCGGGGAGCTCCTACGAGCAGTACTTC	CASSSGALAGSSYEQYF
.	.	19	TRBV12-1	TRBJ1-6	TGTGCCAGCAGCTTCCTACCCAGCAACAGGGGGCACAATAATTCACCCCTCCACTTT	CASSFLPSNRGHNNSPLHF